This T cell receptor (beta chain) was sequenced during a study of T cells after yellow fever vaccination. With respect to this clonotype: Its antigen is unknown.

TCRdb re-called the 5' RACE reads through MiXCR, storing one row per CDR3 protein. The data show 450,000 to 650,000 distinct CDR3 sequences, about 14% seen once. Germline V gives CDR1 SGHTA, CDR2 FQGNSA. V shed 1 base, J shed 2 bases, and the junction held 6 bases outside the gene matches. The CDR3 is 17 amino acids. General study points: Post-booster repertoires again held most primary-vaccination clones (about 95% CD4, roughly 90% CD8). Abundant clonotypes (contaminants from the bulk population) could be present in FACS-sorted repertoires.

This clonotype originated in a young man who received the YFV17D yellow fever vaccine. The chain recombines TRBV7-2 with TRBJ2-5, with TRBD2 identical over 11 bases. The sequencing used PBMCs, collected on the day of the yellow fever booster vaccination. CDR3: CASSLGASSGRQETQYF. CDR3 DNA sequence: TGTGCCAGCAGCTTAGGGGCCTCTAGCGGGAGGCAAGAGACCCAGTACTTC. The variable domain in full, completed from reference TRBV7-2 and TRBJ2-5, reads GAGVSQSPSNKVTEKGKDVELRCDPISGHTALYWYRQSLGQGLEFLIYFQGNSAPDKSGLPSDRFSAERTGGSVSTLTIQRTQQEDSAVYLCASSLGASSGRQETQYFGPGTRLLVL.